The 4 T cell receptor beta chains below all came from one sample that was sequenced in a study of T cell changes during pregnancy in multiple sclerosis (dated by TCRdb to about 2019). The protocol used for the library was the immunoSEQ multiplex PCR assay. This immuneACCESS table, as held by TCRdb, lists in-frame sequences with V and J called but not all clones. Of the missing ones, under half trace to an unresolved V gene in checked studies; the others have no known cause. Within this sample are tens of thousands of clones, with around 93% of them counted one time only. Of the sample, around 3.5% falls within the top ten clones. The sample consisted of peripheral blood, taken after pregnancy. Every receptor here comes from a female donor in good health, enrolled as a control in a pregnancy study.

The V and J genes are TRBV18 and TRBJ1-2, with D possibly being TRBD1 (6 bases). In germline, CDR1 is KGHSH, CDR2 LQKENI. The V end was cut by 2 bases, the J end by 9 bases, with 13 bases between. There are 13 residues in the CDR3. The CDR3 spells CASSPLKGGSYTF. The CDR3, as DNA: TGTGCCAGCTCACCATTAAAGGGGGGGAGCTACACCTTC.

The chain joins TRBV6-6 to TRBJ2-7; a weak D match, TRBD1 (6 bases). Germline CDR1 MNHNY, CDR2 SVGAGI (reference sequence). CDR3 size: 15 residues. With 8 bases removed from V and 1 base from J, the gap between germline ends came to 18 bases. CDR3 DNA: TGTGCCAGCTCAAACTTCGGACAGTTATCCTACGAGCAGTACTTC. It codes for CASSNFGQLSYEQYF.

The chain links TRBV13 to TRBJ2-3; 10 bases align to TRBD1. Germline V gene sequence: CDR1 PRHDT, CDR2 FYEKMQ (reference sequence). The CDR3 is 16 residues long. Losses at the gene ends were 3 bases for V and 5 bases for J; bases not matched to a gene: 8. The chain's CDR3 is CASSFPSTGGLDTQYF. The CDR3 coding sequence is TGTGCCAGCAGCTTCCCGTCGACAGGGGGCTTAGATACGCAGTATTTT.

Concerning this clone itself: The same CDR3 arises from other DNA sequences in this sample as well. The chain combines TRBV25-1 with TRBJ2-5; 10 nucleotides line up with TRBD1. CDR3 length: 17 residues. V gave up 4 bases and J gave up 2 bases; unmatched junction bases: 10. The germline gives CDR1 MGHDK, CDR2 SYGVNS. CDR3 loop: CASSAGGGQGIQETQYF. The CDR3 DNA reads as TGTGCCAGCAGTGCGGGGGGGGGACAGGGGATTCAAGAGACCCAGTACTTC.